The next 18 T cell receptor beta chains were all read from a single sample in a study of T-cell reconstitution after alpha-beta-depleted transplantation in children. The TCRbeta library incorporated unique molecular identifiers. From the PCR reads, TCRdb called clonotypes with MiXCR, one entry per CDR3 protein. The data contain 120,000 or so distinct CDR3 sequences, around 23% of them singletons. Specimen: PBMCs, mostly from graft donor cells, collected 180 days after TCRalphabeta/CD19-depleted stem cell transplant. The origin of the receptors is a male patient aged 2-9 years who had a stem cell transplant for chronic granulomatous disease, so the T cells may come from the graft donor.

This clonotype appeared a few times. CDR3 loop: CASSLDGASYYGYTF. The CDR3 nucleotides are TGCGCCAGCAGCTTGGACGGTGCCTCGTACTATGGCTACACCTTC. The genes are TRBV5-1 and TRBJ1-2; no clear D. The CDR3 is 15 amino acids. The germline CDR1 and CDR2 sequences are SGHRS and YFSETQ. V shed 0 bases and J shed 3 bases, with 12 bases lying between them.

The chain couples TRBV5-4 to TRBJ2-1; 14 bases line up with TRBD2. This CDR3 has 16 residues. CDR1 is SGHNT and CDR2 is YYREEE in the germline V gene (reference sequence). V lost 4 bases and J lost 5; bases outside the gene matches: 5. The CDR3 nucleotides are TGTGCCAGCAGCCCAGGACTAGCGGGGGGCGACAATGAGCAGTTCTTC. It yields the protein CASSPGLAGGDNEQFF.

This chain joins TRBV7-8 and TRBJ1-2; D gene uncertain. This CDR3 is 14 amino acids long. V was clipped by 4 bases and J by 4 bases, with 13 bases between them. Germline assignment: CDR1 SGHVS and CDR2 FQNEAQ. The CDR3 bases are TGTGCCAGCAGCTCGTTTCGGGGAAGCTATGGCTACACCTTC. Translation gives CASSSFRGSYGYTF.

The chain uses TRBV11-1 and TRBJ2-1, with D tentatively TRBD1 (5 bases). V lost 1 base and J 7 bases, leaving 8 bases between the germline ends. The CDR3 loop spans 13 amino acids. Germline CDR1 reads SGHAT; CDR2 reads FQDESV (reference sequence). For the CDR3, the DNA is TGTGCCAGCAGCTTAGAGACAGCTAATGAGCAGTTCTTC. Its translation is CASSLETANEQFF.

The chain combines TRBV5-1 with TRBJ2-1; 12 bases match TRBD1. Germline CDR1 reads SGHRS; CDR2 reads YFSETQ. This CDR3 region has 15 residues. V gave up 0 bases and J gave up 8 bases; unmatched junction bases: 3. The CDR3 DNA reads TGCGCCAGCAGCTTGGTGGGACAGGGGGCCGATGAGCAGTTCTTC. As protein: CASSLVGQGADEQFF.

The chain employs TRBV5-1 and TRBJ2-7; 15 bases map to TRBD2. Germline trimming cut 5 bases from V and 7 bases from J; bases unmatched to any gene: 16. This CDR3 is 18 amino acids long. Germline CDR1 reads SGHRS; CDR2 reads YFSETQ. CDR3 DNA sequence: TGCGCCAGCAGGGCCTCCGGGACTAGCGGGGGGAATAATGGAGAGCAGTACTTC. Its protein product is CASRASGTSGGNNGEQYF.

V is TRBV7-8 and J is TRBJ2-1; tentative D call: TRBD1 (6 bases). The length of the CDR3 is 14 residues. The germline V gene encodes CDR1 SGHVS and CDR2 FQNEAQ. Trimming pared 5 bases from V and 1 base from J, leaving 9 bases between. The CDR3 loop reads CASSLQGSYNEQFF. DNA for the CDR3: TGTGCCAGCAGCCTACAGGGATCCTACAATGAGCAGTTCTTC.

This clonotype has just a few counts. The J gene is TRBJ2-7, the V gene TRBV12-3 or TRBV12-4, with TRBD1 matching over 8 bases. V dropped 1 base and J dropped 2; count of bases not matched to a gene: 4. The CDR3 contains 15 residues. The CDR3 loop is CASSLVGTGTYEQYF. CDR3 nucleotides: TGTGCCAGCAGTTTAGTCGGGACAGGAACCTACGAGCAGTACTTC.

This clonotype has a count of ten or more. The chain employs TRBV20-1 and TRBJ2-5, with 8 bases matching TRBD1. Germline loops: CDR1 DFQATT, CDR2 SNEGSKA (reference sequence). V gave up 7 bases and J gave up 5 bases; unmatched junction bases: 15. The CDR3 has 15 amino acids. CDR3 bases: TGCAGTGTAAGACCCCAGGGGGCGTTTCAGGAGACCCAGTACTTC. This sequence encodes CSVRPQGAFQETQYF.

The rearrangement links TRBV10-2 to TRBJ1-1; a weak D match, TRBD1 (6 bases). Germline V CDR1 and CDR2: WSHSY, SAAADI. The CDR3 contains 12 residues. Trimming took off 3 bases at V and 8 bases at J, with 10 bases between the two ends. CDR3 DNA sequence: TGCGCCAGCAGTGACAGGGGCCGGGAAGCTTTCTTT. Translated: CASSDRGREAFF.

By frequency in the sample, this clonotype is medium-sized. The chain carries TRBV12-3 or TRBV12-4 and TRBJ2-7; either TRBD1 or TRBD2 may supply D (5 bases each). The CDR3 covers 15 residues. V was pared by 5 bases and J by 0 bases, with 14 bases between. The CDR3 nucleotides are TGTGCCAGCAGTGCCGGGACCTCGAGCTCCTACGAGCAGTACTTC. Its protein is CASSAGTSSSYEQYF.

This chain's CDR3 is CASSLVKVLGSYNEQFF. As DNA, the CDR3 is TGTGCCAGCAGCTTGGTTAAAGTCCTGGGGTCCTACAATGAGCAGTTCTTC. The chain combines TRBV5-6 with TRBJ2-1; D unresolved. Germline CDR1 is SGHDT and CDR2 is YYEEEE. Trimming shortened V by 0 bases and J by 1 base, and 14 bases separated the two germline ends. The CDR3 is made up of 17 amino acids.

CDR3 bases: TGTGCCACCAGTGAAACGGGACTAGCGGGAGCATACGAGCAGTACTTC. It codes for CATSETGLAGAYEQYF. The gene calls are TRBV24-1 and TRBJ2-7; TRBD2 agrees at 14 bases. CDR1 is KGHDR, CDR2 SFDVKD, per germline. The V and J ends lost 4 bases and 4 bases, in that order; junction bases with no gene match: 5. This CDR3 region has 16 residues.

This clonotype was detected ten times or more. The chain links TRBV4-1 to TRBJ2-5, with D unresolved. Germline V gene lookup returns CDR1 MGHRA and CDR2 YSYEKL. The CDR3 length is 14 residues. The V end was cut by 0 bases, the J end by 0 bases, with 5 bases between. The CDR3 reads CASSQDAYQETQYF. The CDR3 DNA follows: TGCGCCAGCAGCCAAGATGCGTACCAAGAGACCCAGTACTTC.

This clonotype was seen ten or more times. The CDR3 coding sequence is TGTGCCAGCAGTTACCTTGGACAGGGGGCCTTCCCTTCGTACGAGCAGTACTTC. It is translated as CASSYLGQGAFPSYEQYF. The genes are TRBV6-5 and TRBJ2-7; 11 bases are a match to TRBD1. Germline values: CDR1 MNHEY, CDR2 SVGAGI. The CDR3 extends over 18 amino acids. The trim removed 2 bases at V and 4 bases at J, leaving 13 bases unmatched.

In its sample, this clonotype was seen a few times. The rearrangement uses TRBV12-3 or TRBV12-4 and TRBJ1-5; D remains ambiguous. The V end lost 1 base, the J end lost 10 bases, and 8 bases lay between the germline ends. CDR3 length equals 12 residues. DNA of the CDR3: TGTGCCAGCAGTTTAGGGACCTATCCCCAGCATTTT. Protein: CASSLGTYPQHF.

This clonotype was found many times. The DNA for the CDR3 is TGTGCCAGCAGGAGAGCAGATACGCAGTATTTT. Its translation is CASRRADTQYF. This sequence joins TRBV12-3 or TRBV12-4 and TRBJ2-3; D unresolved. The CDR3 extends over 11 amino acids. Trimming took 6 bases from V and 4 from J, leaving 5 bases between them.

The genes are TRBV28 and TRBJ2-2; D perhaps matches TRBD2 (6 bases). Trimming pared 6 bases from V and 6 bases from J, leaving 11 bases between. Germline V lookup: CDR1 MDHEN, CDR2 SYDVKM. CDR3 length equals 13 residues. CDR3 sequence reads: CASRQAGSGELFF. CDR3 DNA sequence: TGTGCCAGCAGGCAAGCGGGCTCCGGGGAGCTGTTTTTT.